These 8 T cell receptor beta chains originate from one sample sequenced in a study of shared clonotypes between healthy human individuals. Sequenced by immunoSEQ multiplex PCR; TCRdb stores in-frame clones only, minus some. The table lists some 2,100,000 clones, 90% to 97% of them singletons, with roughly 0.13% in the top ten. The sample comprised naive CD4+ T cells sorted from blood. Subset meaning: CD45RA+ positively selected. These receptors came from a man between 18 and 29 years old in good health.

The chain employs TRBV19 and TRBJ2-5; 10 positions agree with TRBD2. Germline values: CDR1 LNHDA, CDR2 SQIVND (reference sequence). The CDR3 totals 16 residues. Unmatched junction bases numbered 6, after V lost 5 bases and J lost 0 bases. The CDR3 sequence: CASSLGLAVYQETQYF. In DNA form, the CDR3 reads TGTGCCAGTAGTCTCGGACTAGCGGTGTACCAAGAGACCCAGTACTTC.

The V and J genes are TRBV6-5 and TRBJ1-5, with D unresolved. The CDR3 loop spans 12 amino acids. Trimming removed 5 bases at V and 4 bases at J, with 6 bases between. Per the germline V gene, CDR1 is MNHEY and CDR2 is SVGAGI. The CDR3 reads CASSGINQPQHF. The CDR3 nucleotides read TGTGCCAGCAGTGGCATAAATCAGCCCCAGCATTTT.

The V gene is TRBV19, the J gene TRBJ1-2; 10 bases are shared with TRBD1. The CDR3 runs 14 residues. The V and J ends lost 7 bases and 8 bases, in that order; junction bases with no gene match: 10. CDR1 LNHDA and CDR2 SQIVND come from the germline V gene (reference sequence). CDR3 coding DNA: TGTGCCAGTACCGGACAGGGGGGAGGTTCGGGCTACACCTTC. It translates to CASTGQGGGSGYTF. Based on the CDR3 plus reference TRBV19 and TRBJ1-2, the full variable domain is DGGITQSPKYLFRKEGQNVTLSCEQNLNHDAMYWYRQDPGQGLRLIYYSQIVNDFQKGDIAEGYSVSREKKESFPLTVTSAQKNPTAFYLCASTGQGGGSGYTFGSGTRLTVV.

The chain couples TRBV7-3 to TRBJ2-7; a possible D gene is TRBD2 (5 bases). With 2 bases removed from V and 0 bases from J, the gap between germline ends came to 14 bases. CDR1 is SGHTA, CDR2 FQGTGA, per germline. CDR3 length: 16 residues. CDR3 bases: TGTGCCAGCAGCTTACGGCCCCTAGCAGCCTCCTACGAGCAGTACTTC. Its translation is CASSLRPLAASYEQYF.

This chain uses TRBV10-2 with TRBJ2-2; D uncertain. V was clipped by 2 bases and J by 0 bases, with 4 bases between them. CDR3 length equals 14 residues. Germline V gives CDR1 WSHSY, CDR2 SAAADI. For the CDR3, the DNA is TGCGCCAGCAGTGAGACTCCGAACACCGGGGAGCTGTTTTTT. Amino acid sequence: CASSETPNTGELFF.

This rearrangement joins TRBV27 to TRBJ1-1; D gene ambiguous. The CDR3 length is 11 residues. From germline, CDR1 is MNHEY and CDR2 SMNVEV (reference sequence). Trimming removed 0 bases from V and 10 bases from J, with 6 bases in between. The DNA for the CDR3 is TGTGCCAGCAGTTTATCGGGCCGAGCTTTCTTT. It is translated as CASSLSGRAFF.

The V and J genes are TRBV7-3 and TRBJ2-1; D may be TRBD1 or TRBD2 (5 bases each). Germline V gene lookup returns CDR1 SGHTA and CDR2 FQGTGA. The CDR3 has 16 amino acids. V gave up 1 base and J gave up 7 bases, with 17 bases separating them. CDR3 sequence reads: CASSLNPAGTGNEQFF. In DNA, the CDR3 is TGTGCCAGCAGCTTAAATCCGGCAGGGACGGGGAATGAGCAGTTCTTC.

V and J are TRBV6-6 and TRBJ1-1; 7 bases are a match to TRBD1. Per germline, CDR1 MNHNY and CDR2 SVGAGI (reference sequence). J lost 7 bases, V lost 7 bases, and 9 bases had no gene match. This CDR3 spans 13 amino acids. The chain's CDR3 is CASIQQGKLEAFF. The CDR3 DNA sequence: TGTGCCAGCATCCAACAGGGGAAACTTGAAGCTTTCTTT.